This entry lists 24 T cell receptor beta chains sequenced from one sample in a study of identical twins. TCRdb called the 5' RACE reads again in MiXCR, with one record for every CDR3 protein. Here the sample spans 240,000 or so distinct CDR3 sequences, roughly 7% being singletons. The same sample was also studied in work on yellow fever vaccine responses in identical twins.

Sequenced: memory (CD45RO+) T cells sorted from blood. Receptors originate from a woman aged 18-29 years in good health.

V and J are TRBV20-1 and TRBJ2-1; D is uncertain. This CDR3 region has 12 residues. Per germline, CDR1 DFQATT and CDR2 SNEGSKA (reference sequence). Trimming removed 5 bases at V and 6 bases at J, with 11 bases between. The CDR3 loop is CSAQEDPNEQFF. CDR3 DNA sequence: TGCAGTGCTCAAGAGGACCCCAATGAGCAGTTCTTC.

The chain couples TRBV11-2 to TRBJ2-5; no clear D gene. The CDR3 extends over 14 amino acids. Germline V gene lookup returns CDR1 SGHAT and CDR2 FQNNGV. V was cut by 5 bases and J by 4 bases, with 14 bases left in between. In nucleotides, the CDR3 is TGTGCCAGCAGCGCCCCAATCTCAAGAGAGACCCAGTACTTC. This gives the protein CASSAPISRETQYF.

This clonotype was observed a few times. As DNA, the CDR3 is TGCAGCGCCGGTTGGAGGGCGGAGCTGTTTTTT. The encoded protein is CSAGWRAELFF. This chain joins TRBV29-1 and TRBJ2-2, with D perhaps TRBD2 (6 bases). The V gene lost 7 bases and the J gene lost 10 bases, with 13 bases spanning the gap. Per the germline V gene, CDR1 is SQVTM and CDR2 is ANQGSEA. The CDR3 extends over 11 amino acids.

There are many counts of this clonotype. The CDR3 DNA follows: TGCGCCAGCAGCTTCCGTCCCTGGGGGGACACTGAAGCTTTCTTT. Amino acids: CASSFRPWGDTEAFF. V gene TRBV4-1 combines with J gene TRBJ1-1; tentatively, D is TRBD1 (5 bases). CDR1 and CDR2 from the germline V gene are MGHRA and YSYEKL. With 5 bases removed from V and 3 bases from J, the gap between germline ends came to 16 bases. The CDR3 spans 15 residues.

The chain is built from TRBV20-1 and TRBJ2-4, with 7 bases fitting TRBD2. Losses at the gene ends were 4 bases for V and 2 bases for J; bases not matched to a gene: 5. The CDR3 has 14 amino acids. Germline V lookup: CDR1 DFQATT, CDR2 SNEGSKA (reference sequence). CDR3 coding DNA: TGCAGTGCTATTGGGGGGGAGACCAAAAACATTCAGTACTTC. Translated, it gives CSAIGGETKNIQYF.

This clonotype appeared a few times. The V gene is TRBV7-2, the J gene TRBJ2-1, with 7 bases lining up with TRBD2. Germline CDR1 is SGHTA and CDR2 is FQGNSA. With 1 base clipped from V and 9 bases from J, the junction kept 6 bases outside the gene matches. The CDR3 has 14 residues. The CDR3 nucleotides read TGTGCCAGCAGCTTAGGGACTAGGCAGCCTGAGCAGTTCTTC. Protein: CASSLGTRQPEQFF.

V is TRBV5-5 and J is TRBJ2-5; 11 bases line up with TRBD2. This CDR3 region has 14 residues. V trimming: 4 bases; J trimming: 9 bases; junction bases outside the gene matches: 8. Germline V lookup: CDR1 SGHKS, CDR2 YYEKEE (reference sequence). The CDR3 DNA follows: TGTGCCAGCAGCCTAGGGACTAGCGGCATGCCCCAGTACTTC. It encodes CASSLGTSGMPQYF.

There are many counts of this clonotype. V gene TRBV10-3 combines with J gene TRBJ2-5, with 13 bases that match TRBD2. Germline trimming cut 3 bases from V and 1 base from J; bases unmatched to any gene: 8. Germline assignment: CDR1 ENHRY and CDR2 SYGVKD. This CDR3 region has 18 residues. CDR3 sequence reads: CAISENPGLAGSQETQYF. The CDR3 DNA reads TGTGCCATCAGTGAAAACCCGGGACTAGCGGGGAGCCAAGAGACCCAGTACTTC.

This clonotype was counted many times. CDR3 protein: CASSPDRATNEQFF. The DNA of the CDR3 is TGCGCCAGCAGCCCGGACAGGGCAACGAATGAGCAGTTCTTC. The chain joins TRBV5-1 to TRBJ2-1; 8 bases match TRBD1. Losses at the gene ends were 4 bases for V and 7 bases for J; bases not matched to a gene: 7. The germline gives CDR1 SGHRS, CDR2 YFSETQ. The CDR3 runs to 14 residues.

The chain is built from TRBV20-1 and TRBJ2-3; 14 bases are a match to TRBD2. V shed 6 bases, J shed 0 bases, and the junction held 11 bases outside the gene matches. Germline loops: CDR1 DFQATT, CDR2 SNEGSKA (reference sequence). The CDR3 loop spans 18 amino acids. The chain's CDR3 is CSAIPWTSGRYSTDTQYF. CDR3 in DNA: TGCAGTGCGATCCCCTGGACTAGCGGGAGGTATAGCACAGATACGCAGTATTTT.

This clonotype was seen repeatedly, ten times or more. CDR3 loop: CASSFGSGNREQFF. The CDR3 DNA sequence: TGTGCCAGCAGCTTCGGATCAGGGAATAGGGAGCAGTTCTTC. J is TRBJ2-1 and V is TRBV5-6; D possibly corresponds to TRBD1 (5 bases). V was shortened by 2 bases and J by 10 bases, with 16 bases between the two germline ends. The CDR3 runs 14 residues. Germline V gives CDR1 SGHDT, CDR2 YYEEEE.

This clonotype occurred many times. The chain is built from TRBV15 and TRBJ1-5, with D tentatively TRBD1 (5 bases). Germline loops: CDR1 LNHNV, CDR2 YYDKDF (reference sequence). Between the trimmed V and J ends, which lost 1 base and 1 base, there was a span of 11 bases. The CDR3 runs to 16 residues. The chain's CDR3 is CATSRATGLSNQPQHF. DNA of the CDR3: TGTGCCACCAGCAGAGCCACAGGTTTAAGCAATCAGCCCCAGCATTTT.

The chain is built from TRBV15 and TRBJ2-1; 12 bases map to TRBD2. Germline trimming cut 2 bases from V and 7 bases from J; bases unmatched to any gene: 6. The CDR3 covers 16 residues. Germline values: CDR1 LNHNV, CDR2 YYDKDF (reference sequence). The CDR3 reads CATSRSLAGGPNEQFF. The DNA of the CDR3 is TGTGCCACCAGCAGATCTCTAGCGGGAGGGCCGAATGAGCAGTTCTTC.

The chain carries TRBV20-1 and TRBJ2-3, with 7 bases fitting TRBD2. Germline assignment: CDR1 DFQATT and CDR2 SNEGSKA (reference sequence). This CDR3 comprises 18 residues. V lost 3 bases and J lost 0; bases outside the gene matches: 15. CDR3 DNA: TGCAGTGCTAGCCGGCCCGGCGGGGGTACCTCTAGCACAGATACGCAGTATTTT. This sequence encodes CSASRPGGGTSSTDTQYF.

This rearrangement joins TRBV12-3 or TRBV12-4 to TRBJ2-7; a weak D match, TRBD1 (7 bases). V was clipped by 8 bases and J by 3 bases, with 14 bases between them. The CDR3 has 13 residues. The CDR3 loop reads CASRRGLIYEQYF. In nucleotides, the CDR3 is TGTGCCAGCCGGAGGGGGCTCATCTACGAGCAGTACTTC.

This clonotype was found a few times. The J gene is TRBJ2-7, the V gene TRBV3-1; possible D gene TRBD1, 6 bases. There are 11 residues in the CDR3. The V gene's germline CDR1 is LGHDT and CDR2 YNNKEL (reference sequence). V shed 5 bases and J shed 10 bases, with 12 bases lying between them. This CDR3 is CASSIRTEQYF. CDR3 nucleotides: TGTGCCAGCAGCATTCGGACAGAACAGTACTTC.

This clonotype has ten or more counts. The chain links TRBV27 to TRBJ2-3; D gene ambiguous. In germline, CDR1 is MNHEY, CDR2 SMNVEV (reference sequence). This CDR3 has 11 residues. The germline V and J ends were trimmed by 5 bases and 7 bases, with 7 bases remaining between them. CDR3 region: CASSQANTQYF. CDR3 DNA sequence: TGTGCCAGCAGTCAGGCTAATACGCAGTATTTT.

In its sample, this clonotype was seen many times. V is TRBV2 and J is TRBJ2-5; D is possibly TRBD2 (6 bases). CDR3 size: 14 residues. Trimming took off 6 bases at V and 1 base at J, with 12 bases between the two ends. CDR1 and CDR2 from the germline V gene are SNHLY and FYNNEI. The chain's CDR3 is CASRVGLSQETQYF. Here the CDR3 DNA reads TGTGCCAGCAGGGTGGGACTGTCCCAAGAGACCCAGTACTTC.

This clonotype was counted only a few times. This sequence joins TRBV11-2 and TRBJ2-3, with D perhaps TRBD2 (5 bases). V lost 6 bases, J lost 0 bases, and 19 bases lay in between. Germline loops: CDR1 SGHAT, CDR2 FQNNGV. The CDR3 length is 17 residues. Here the CDR3 DNA reads TGTGCCAGCAGGGGGTTTGGGGATCGGACTAGCACAGATACGCAGTATTTT. Protein sequence: CASRGFGDRTSTDTQYF.

This clonotype was detected many times. The genes are TRBV12-3 or TRBV12-4 and TRBJ2-1; 7 bases fit TRBD2. J was trimmed by 7 bases and V by 2 bases; bases with no gene match: 8. The CDR3 covers 15 residues. In DNA, the CDR3 is TGTGCCAGCAGTTTAATTCCGGGGGGAGGGAATGAGCAGTTCTTC. Its protein product is CASSLIPGGGNEQFF.

There are many counts of this clonotype. The chain has TRBV6-2 or TRBV6-3 and TRBJ2-1; TRBD2 matches at 13 bases. Germline trimming cut 2 bases from V and 5 bases from J; bases unmatched to any gene: 3. The CDR3 spans 16 residues. Per germline, CDR1 MNHEY and CDR2 SVGEGT. CDR3 sequence: CASSYGGLAGHNEQFF. As DNA, the CDR3 is TGTGCCAGCAGTTACGGGGGACTAGCGGGACACAATGAGCAGTTCTTC.

This clonotype occurred many times. CDR3 nucleotides: TGTGCCAGCAGCCAAGTTGCAGGCTACAATGAGCAGTTCTTC. It is translated as CASSQVAGYNEQFF. The chain recombines TRBV14 with TRBJ2-1; D uncertain. This CDR3 is 14 amino acids long. CDR1 is SGHDN and CDR2 is FVKESK in the germline V gene. V lost 1 base to trimming and J lost 3 bases, with 7 bases between them.

The CDR3 DNA follows: TGCAGTGCTTCGAGGGACGTCTCCTACGAGCAGTACGTC. Translated, it gives CSASRDVSYEQYV. This sequence joins TRBV20-1 and TRBJ2-7; the D call may be TRBD1 or TRBD2 (5 bases each). There are 13 residues in the CDR3. Looked up from germline, CDR1 is DFQATT and CDR2 is SNEGSKA (reference sequence). V gave up 5 bases and J gave up 0 bases, with 11 bases separating them.

This clonotype showed up just a few times. The V and J genes are TRBV12-3 or TRBV12-4 and TRBJ1-2; D remains unclear. There are 13 residues in the CDR3. V was trimmed by 6 bases and J by 4 bases, leaving 12 bases between them. The CDR3 region is CASSIEVSYGYTF. Written as DNA, the CDR3 is TGTGCCAGCAGCATAGAAGTTAGCTATGGCTACACCTTC.